These 27 T cell receptor beta chains originate from one sample sequenced in a study of post-analysis software for immune sequencing data. Study-level points and caveats: Patients had higher frequencies than controls of five TRBV segments, including TRBV5-6, TRBV5-1 and TRBV20-1.

No antigen has been identified for these receptors. Built from TCR beta cDNA, the libraries had unique molecular identifiers in them. TCRdb analysed the PCR reads with MiXCR anew, one entry per CDR3 protein. This table holds about 770,000 distinct CDR3 sequences, around 46% found once. The sample was blood. The receptors were gathered from a girl aged 5-17 years with multiple sclerosis.

To note about this clonotype: Because the CDR3's place on the DNA is in doubt, the DNA is left out and the CDR3 is given as listed by TCRdb. The rearrangement joins TRBV6-2 or TRBV6-3 to TRBJ1-4. Germline V gives CDR1 MNHEY, CDR2 SVGEGT. Inclusive of both ends, the CDR3 amounts to 11 amino acids. Here the CDR3 reads CASSSSTALFF.

The V and J genes are TRBV3-1 and TRBJ2-5; no reliable D call. The DNA matches TRBJ2-7 better at its end, which makes the J call doubtful. Germline loops: CDR1 LGHDT, CDR2 YNNKEL (reference sequence). The CDR3 loop spans 14 amino acids. The DNA of the CDR3 is TGTGCCAGCAGCCAAGTGCCCTCTTTTGGCGAGCAGTACTTC. This gives the protein CASSQVPSFGEQYF.

V is TRBV20-1 and J is TRBJ2-5; no clear D gene. The CDR3 consists of 14 residues. Germline V gene sequence: CDR1 DFQATT, CDR2 SNEGSKA (reference sequence). Trimming took off 0 bases at V and 11 bases at J, with 19 bases between the two ends. For the CDR3, the DNA is TGCAGTGCTAGAGACCGTGACACTTACAATGAGCAGTACTTC. This translates into CSARDRDTYNEQYF.

V is TRBV4-3 and J is TRBJ1-4; the D gene is possibly TRBD1 (6 bases). The CDR3 extends over 16 amino acids. The V gene's germline CDR1 is LGHNA and CDR2 YSLEER. Trimming took off 4 bases at V and 6 bases at J, with 18 bases between the two ends. The CDR3 loop is CASSRTVTGRDEKLFF. The CDR3 coding sequence is TGCGCCAGCAGCCGGACCGTAACAGGGAGGGATGAAAAACTGTTTTTT.

The rearrangement links TRBV20-1 to TRBJ1-1; the D is unclear. The CDR3 extends over 11 amino acids. Looked up from germline, CDR1 is DFQATT and CDR2 is SNEGSKA (reference sequence). Deletions cut 6 bases from V and 7 bases from J, with 12 bases between. The CDR3 nucleotides read TGCAGTGCAACGATCCCGATTGAAGCTTTCTTT. Protein: CSATIPIEAFF.

The V gene is TRBV7-9, the J gene TRBJ1-6; a weak D match, TRBD1 (5 bases). Per the germline V gene, CDR1 is SEHNR and CDR2 is FQNEAQ (reference sequence). This CDR3 has 16 amino acids. V lost 4 bases to trimming and J lost 8 bases, with 18 bases between them. CDR3 nucleotide sequence: TGTGCCAGCAGCTCAACGATAATCTTGGGGGATTCACCCCTCCACTTT. Encoded protein: CASSSTIILGDSPLHF.

The V call is TRBV27, the J call TRBJ1-1; TRBD1 aligns across 7 bases. This CDR3 region has 13 residues. V gave up 5 bases and J gave up 7 bases; unmatched junction bases: 7. In germline, CDR1 is MNHEY, CDR2 SMNVEV (reference sequence). The CDR3 reads CASSGTATIEAFF. The DNA of the CDR3 is TGTGCCAGCAGTGGGACAGCTACTATTGAAGCTTTCTTT.

In DNA form, the CDR3 reads TGTGCCAGCAGGACCCCCAGGAAAACTGAAGCTTTCTTT. Translation gives CASRTPRKTEAFF. This chain links TRBV6-5 with TRBJ1-1; D unclear. This CDR3 contains 13 residues. V was trimmed by 6 bases and J by 5 bases, leaving 13 bases between them. Germline lookup yields CDR1 MNHEY and CDR2 SVGAGI.

The chain carries TRBV20-1 and TRBJ2-5, with TRBD1 matching 7 bases. Germline loops: CDR1 DFQATT, CDR2 SNEGSKA (reference sequence). The CDR3 totals 15 residues. V trimming: 0 bases; J trimming: 2 bases; junction bases outside the gene matches: 6. DNA of the CDR3: TGCAGTGCTAGAGATGGGGACAGAACTCAAGAGACCCAGTACTTC. Its translation is CSARDGDRTQETQYF.

This clonotype showed up just a few times. The chain combines TRBV15 with TRBJ2-3; possibly TRBD1 or TRBD2 for D (5 bases each). This CDR3 is 14 amino acids long. CDR1 is LNHNV, CDR2 YYDKDF, per germline (reference sequence). V was clipped by 5 bases and J by 2 bases, with 11 bases between them. The CDR3: CATSPGTFTDTQYF. CDR3 in DNA: TGTGCCACCAGCCCCGGGACCTTCACAGATACGCAGTATTTT.

This clonotype appeared a few times. Given a much more abundant clone one base away, this may be a read error. The chain carries TRBV20-1 and TRBJ2-1; D not resolved. Germline CDR1 and CDR2: DFQATT and SNEGSKA (reference sequence). The CDR3 length is 10 residues. Trimming shortened V by 3 bases and J by 5 bases, and 2 bases separated the two germline ends. DNA for the CDR3: TGCAGTGCTAGTAACAATGAGCAGTTCTTC. Protein product: CSASNNEQFF.

Comment on this clonotype: Compared with germline, one end of the junction differs, possibly owing to a read error. The chain is built from TRBV7-2 and TRBJ2-1; D possibly corresponds to TRBD2 (5 bases). Germline CDR1 and CDR2: SGHTA and FQGNSA. This CDR3 comprises 13 residues. The CDR3 is CASTKNQRREQFF. CDR3 DNA: TGTGCCAGCACCAAAAACCAGCGGCGTGAGCAATTCTTC.

This clonotype has at least ten counts. Given a much more abundant clone one base away, this may be a read error. V usage is TRBV7-9 and J usage is TRBJ1-6; 7 bases fit TRBD1. CDR1 is SEHNR and CDR2 is FQNEAQ in the germline V gene (reference sequence). The CDR3 spans 17 residues. The CDR3 DNA reads as TGTGCCAGCAGCTATCATGAATTAGGGGGCGCAGGTTCACCCCCCCACTTT. Its translation: CASSYHELGGAGSPPHF.

The chain employs TRBV27 and TRBJ1-2; the D is unclear. Looked up from germline, CDR1 is MNHEY and CDR2 is SMNVEV (reference sequence). The CDR3 extends over 13 amino acids. V was trimmed by 3 bases and J by 2 bases, leaving 7 bases between them. Here the CDR3 reads CASSFNKNYGYTF. The CDR3 region has the DNA TGTGCCAGCAGTTTCAATAAAAACTATGGCTACACCTTC.

J is TRBJ2-3 and V is TRBV20-1; TRBD2 matches 12 bases. CDR3 size: 21 residues. Germline V CDR1 and CDR2: DFQATT, SNEGSKA (reference sequence). Trimming removed 6 bases from V and 0 bases from J; junction bases left unmatched: 22. In DNA, the CDR3 is TGCAGTGCCCAAGTGGTGACAGGGGAAAAGGGGACTAGCGGGAGCACAGATACGCAGTATTTT. This encodes CSAQVVTGEKGTSGSTDTQYF.

The rearrangement joins TRBV29-1 to TRBJ2-5; tentative D call: TRBD1 (6 bases). In germline, CDR1 is SQVTM, CDR2 ANQGSEA. The CDR3 contains 11 residues. V lost 2 bases and J lost 12, with 13 bases in between. As DNA, the CDR3 is TGCAGCGTTGAATCCAGGGGTGTCGAGTACTTC. Its translation: CSVESRGVEYF.

The genes are TRBV20-1 and TRBJ2-3, with TRBD2 matching 7 bases. The CDR3 runs 15 residues. Germline assignment: CDR1 DFQATT and CDR2 SNEGSKA (reference sequence). V shed 0 bases and J 7 bases; nucleotides not matched to a gene: 10. The chain's CDR3 is CSARDGREAEHTQYF. DNA of the CDR3: TGCAGTGCTAGAGATGGGAGGGAGGCAGAGCATACGCAGTATTTT.

This clonotype was picked up one time. The chain carries TRBV4-2 and TRBJ2-4; D is undetermined. The germline V gene has CDR1 LGHNA and CDR2 YNFKEQ. There are 13 residues in the CDR3. V was trimmed by 4 bases and J by 6 bases, leaving 10 bases between them. As DNA, the CDR3 is TGTGCCAGCAGCCGCTCGCCCAGAAACATTCAGTACTTC. Translation gives CASSRSPRNIQYF.

The V call is TRBV7-2, the J call TRBJ1-5; D is ambiguous. Germline-derived CDR1 and CDR2 are SGHTA and FQGNSA. V dropped 1 base and J dropped 0 bases, with 13 bases sitting between them. The CDR3 runs 17 residues. CDR3 sequence reads: CASSLDGSRNSNQPQHF. The CDR3 region has the DNA TGTGCCAGCAGCTTAGACGGGTCCAGAAATAGCAATCAGCCCCAGCATTTT.

The J gene is TRBJ2-1, the V gene TRBV7-2; 12 bases line up with TRBD2. The CDR3 totals 18 residues. Germline V gives CDR1 SGHTA, CDR2 FQGNSA. Trimming cost V 1 base and J 5 bases; bases outside gene matches: 9. CDR3 amino acids: CASSLGLAGVVWDNEQFF. The CDR3 nucleotides read TGTGCCAGCAGCTTAGGACTAGCGGGAGTGGTCTGGGACAATGAGCAGTTCTTC.

This clonotype occurred a few times. The chain recombines TRBV14 with TRBJ2-5; 7 bases agree with TRBD2. This CDR3 spans 13 amino acids. Germline CDR1 and CDR2: SGHDN and FVKESK. J was trimmed by 11 bases and V by 1 base; bases with no gene match: 7. CDR3: CASSQAAGAGQYF. The CDR3 nucleotides read TGTGCCAGCAGCCAAGCCGCCGGAGCGGGGCAGTACTTC.

The sample holds a few counts of this clonotype. This chain joins TRBV12-3 or TRBV12-4 and TRBJ1-1; perhaps TRBD1 as D (5 bases). Trimming cost V 3 bases and J 4 bases, with 9 bases left between them. CDR3 size: 13 residues. CDR3 bases: TGTGCCAGCAGTTTCGGCGGGGCCACTGAAGCTTTCTTT. Its translation is CASSFGGATEAFF.

CDR3 DNA sequence: TGTGCCAGCAGTTCCCTAGCGGGAGCCTTGGGAACAGATACGCAGTATTTT. Translation gives CASSSLAGALGTDTQYF. The chain has TRBV27 and TRBJ2-3; 10 bases agree with TRBD2. CDR3 length: 17 residues. Germline V gene sequence: CDR1 MNHEY, CDR2 SMNVEV (reference sequence). Trimming at V came to 4 bases and at J to 3 bases, leaving 10 bases not matched to a gene.

This clonotype has just a few counts. In DNA, the CDR3 is TGTGCCAGCAGTTATGGGGCCAACGTCCTGACTTTC. Its protein is CASSYGANVLTF. This chain uses TRBV6-6 with TRBJ2-6; D not certain. CDR1 is MNHNY and CDR2 is SVGAGI in the germline V gene (reference sequence). The V gene lost 3 bases and the J gene lost 3 bases, with 0 bases spanning the gap. The CDR3 is 12 amino acids.

CDR3 nucleotides: TGTGCCAGCTCACCGAATCCCCCTCTAGCGGCCGTCAACCCTAAGCAGTTCTTC. Translated, it gives CASSPNPPLAAVNPKQFF. The chain is built from TRBV18 and TRBJ2-1; 7 bases agree with TRBD2. Germline V gene lookup returns CDR1 KGHSH and CDR2 LQKENI. After removal of 3 bases from V and 11 bases from J, the junction contained 22 bases not matched to a gene. The CDR3 consists of 18 residues.

The chain has TRBV29-1 and TRBJ1-1; D ambiguous. V lost 2 bases and J 4 bases, leaving 17 bases between the germline ends. There are 15 residues in the CDR3. CDR1 is SQVTM, CDR2 ANQGSEA, per germline. The CDR3 protein is CSVEIGRVGTTEAFF. Here the CDR3 DNA reads TGCAGCGTTGAAATCGGCAGAGTCGGTACCACTGAAGCTTTCTTT. Looking up the rest from reference TRBV29-1 and TRBJ1-1 gives the full variable domain: SAVISQKPSRDICQRGTSLTIQCQVDSQVTMMFWYRQQPGQSLTLIATANQGSEATYESGFVIDKFPISRPNLTFSTLTVSNMSPEDSSIYLCSVEIGRVGTTEAFFGQGTRLTVV.

The chain recombines TRBV12-3 or TRBV12-4 with TRBJ2-1; 8 bases align to TRBD2. The junction had 20 bases not matched to a gene; V was cut back by 7 bases and J by 12 bases. CDR3 length: 16 amino acids. Written as DNA, the CDR3 is TGTGCCAGCATCCCTACACCCGAGGCGGGAGGTGGTGGGCAGTTCTTC. Translation: CASIPTPEAGGGGQFF.